The sequence of this TCR beta chain was determined in a study of blood T cell repertoires in COVID-19. The overall study: Sites across the United States, Italy and Spain contributed samples from acute and convalescent COVID-19. The cDNA or gDNA used as material had been derived from T cells, B-cell-depleted T cells, or PBMCs.

Per the original data handling: How many nucleated cells were present was estimated from reference gene primer amplification. The protocol was immunoSEQ multiplex PCR, while the TCRdb copy is restricted to in-frame clones and leaves out a portion. Clonal size and the V and J genes are those of that table, whereas D and trimming came from the DNA. There are about 49,000 clones in the sample; around 87% occur only once, and around 2.2% lies in the top ten. The CDR3 spans 12 residues. Germline CDR1 and CDR2: SEHNR and FQNEAQ (reference sequence). Trimming stripped 4 bases from V and 6 bases from J, with 9 bases between.

The specimen sequenced was peripheral blood. The chain carries TRBV7-9 and TRBJ1-2; D remains ambiguous. This receptor was identified in a woman of 80 years or more with COVID-19, enrolled during active disease. The CDR3 sequence is CASSSRRDGYTF. The CDR3 nucleotides are TGTGCCAGCAGCTCCCGCCGAGATGGCTACACCTTC.